These 21 T cell receptor beta chains came from one sample sequenced in a study of siplizumab effects on memory and regulatory T cells. The assay was immunoSEQ multiplex PCR, and TCRdb's table has in-frame clones only and misses some. This sample has over 85,000 clones, with 90% to 95% found just once. The sequencing input was CD4+ T cells sorted from blood. These TCRs come from a human donor in good health.

This chain's CDR3 is CASSLRRGQATDTQYF. The CDR3 DNA follows: TGTGCCAGCAGCTTAAGGCGCGGTCAGGCCACAGATACGCAGTATTTT. The chain employs TRBV11-3 and TRBJ2-3; D is unresolved. There are 16 residues in the CDR3. Trimming took 2 bases from V and 2 from J, leaving 14 bases between them. Germline CDR1 is SGHNT and CDR2 is YENEEA.

This clone has just one count. The chain combines TRBV5-4 with TRBJ2-1; the D is unclear. Trimming took 4 bases from V and 8 from J, leaving 10 bases between them. Germline V gene data show CDR1 as SGHNT and CDR2 as YYREEE (reference sequence). This CDR3 has 12 residues. The CDR3 region has the DNA TGTGCCAGCAGCCCTGGTGGGGATGAGCAGTTCTTC. Translated: CASSPGGDEQFF.

This clone appeared once. The chain is built from TRBV29-1 and TRBJ2-1; D gene ambiguous. CDR3 length: 12 amino acids. In germline, CDR1 is SQVTM, CDR2 ANQGSEA. The V end lost 5 bases, the J end lost 7 bases, and 12 bases lay between the germline ends. This CDR3 is CSVIPGRNEQFF. In DNA, the CDR3 is TGCAGCGTTATTCCCGGTAGGAATGAGCAGTTCTTC.

The genes are TRBV5-1 and TRBJ2-1, with TRBD1 identical over 9 bases. V trimming: 4 bases; J trimming: 7 bases; junction bases outside the gene matches: 3. Germline assignment: CDR1 SGHRS and CDR2 YFSETQ. The CDR3 is 13 residues long. The CDR3 reads CASSPGQGNEQFF. DNA of the CDR3: TGCGCCAGCAGCCCTGGACAGGGGAATGAGCAGTTCTTC.

This clone was observed a single time. The chain uses TRBV2 and TRBJ2-6, with 10 bases matching TRBD1. CDR3 length equals 17 residues. The trim removed 8 bases at V and 0 bases at J, leaving 7 bases unmatched. Germline V gives CDR1 SNHLY, CDR2 FYNNEI. This chain's CDR3 is CASARDRGYSGANVLTF. CDR3 nucleotides: TGTGCCAGCGCCCGGGACAGGGGCTACTCTGGGGCCAACGTCCTGACTTTC.

Concerning this clone itself: One junction end disagrees with the germline gene, perhaps due to a read error. The CDR3 region is CVSSPHYLANVLTF. As DNA, the CDR3 is TGTGTCAGTAGTCCCCACTACCTGGCCAACGTCCTGACTTTC. The J gene is TRBJ2-6, the V gene TRBV19, with D unclear. CDR3 length equals 14 residues. Germline lookup yields CDR1 LNHDA and CDR2 SQIVND (reference sequence).

This chain joins TRBV5-1 and TRBJ1-1; D unresolved. From germline, CDR1 is SGHRS and CDR2 YFSETQ. V was shortened by 6 bases and J by 1 base, with 10 bases between the two germline ends. The CDR3 length is 13 residues. The CDR3, as DNA: TGCGCCAGCAAGGTCCAACCGAACACTGAAGCTTTCTTT. Its protein is CASKVQPNTEAFF.

The rearrangement uses TRBV30 and TRBJ2-2; D is undetermined. V was trimmed by 0 bases and J by 5 bases, leaving 7 bases between them. This CDR3 has 13 residues. From germline, CDR1 is GTSNPN and CDR2 SVGIG (reference sequence). CDR3 amino acids: CAWSVRVTGELFF. The CDR3 region has the DNA TGTGCCTGGAGTGTGCGAGTGACCGGGGAGCTGTTTTTT.

The genes are TRBV7-2 and TRBJ2-7, with a possible D match to TRBD2 (6 bases). CDR3 size: 15 residues. Between the trimmed V and J ends, which lost 1 base and 3 bases, there was a span of 13 bases. Germline V gene data show CDR1 as SGHTA and CDR2 as FQGNSA. CDR3 sequence reads: CASSLVGGAVYEQYF. CDR3 sequence (DNA): TGTGCCAGCAGCTTAGTCGGCGGGGCAGTCTACGAGCAGTACTTC.

The genes are TRBV9 and TRBJ1-1; D remains unclear. The CDR3 totals 14 residues. Germline values: CDR1 SGDLS, CDR2 YYNGEE. Deletions cut 0 bases from V and 5 bases from J, with 11 bases between. In nucleotides, the CDR3 is TGTGCCAGCAGCGTAGAGGGAGGACGGACTGAAGCTTTCTTT. As protein: CASSVEGGRTEAFF.

V is TRBV19 and J is TRBJ1-5; a weak D match, TRBD1 (5 bases). The CDR3 extends over 14 amino acids. Trimming cost V 1 base and J 2 bases, with 6 bases left between them. Per the germline V gene, CDR1 is LNHDA and CDR2 is SQIVND (reference sequence). CDR3 nucleotides: TGTGCCAGTAGTATAGTGACAGGCAATCAGCCCCAGCATTTT. Translation: CASSIVTGNQPQHF.

V and J are TRBV18 and TRBJ2-1, with 9 nucleotides matching TRBD1. V lost 3 bases to trimming and J lost 6 bases; unmatched junction nucleotides: 6. This CDR3 has 15 amino acids. CDR1 is KGHSH, CDR2 LQKENI, per germline. CDR3 in DNA: TGTGCCAGCTCACCGGGACAGGGTTTAGGCAATGAGCAGTTCTTC. Translating gives CASSPGQGLGNEQFF.

The chain joins TRBV2 to TRBJ2-2, with 7 bases aligning to TRBD1. Trimming cost V 9 bases and J 5 bases; bases outside gene matches: 9. The CDR3 is 14 residues long. Germline V gives CDR1 SNHLY, CDR2 FYNNEI. The CDR3 is CASTGVGETGELFF. The CDR3, as DNA: TGTGCCAGTACAGGGGTCGGGGAAACCGGGGAGCTGTTTTTT.

The chain combines TRBV7-8 with TRBJ1-2; 7 bases agree with TRBD1. The trim removed 0 bases at V and 6 bases at J, leaving 7 bases unmatched. CDR3 length: 15 residues. Germline-derived CDR1 and CDR2 are SGHVS and FQNEAQ. The CDR3 DNA follows: TGTGCCAGCAGCTTAGCGACGCAGGGGGTGCATGGCTACACCTTC. Translating gives CASSLATQGVHGYTF.

The sample holds a few counts of this clone. The rearrangement joins TRBV10-1 to TRBJ1-3, with 7 bases aligning to TRBD1. Germline-derived CDR1 and CDR2 are WNHNN and SYGVQD (reference sequence). Trimming removed 2 bases from V and 8 bases from J; junction bases left unmatched: 0. The CDR3 totals 12 residues. This CDR3 is CASSETGDTIYF. Here the CDR3 DNA reads TGCGCCAGCAGTGAGACAGGGGACACCATATATTTT.

This chain joins TRBV9 and TRBJ2-2; the match to TRBD1 covers 12 bases. The CDR3 extends over 16 amino acids. In germline, CDR1 is SGDLS, CDR2 YYNGEE. V shed 3 bases and J 3 bases; nucleotides not matched to a gene: 3. This chain's CDR3 is CASSERDRGHTGELFF. The CDR3 DNA reads as TGTGCCAGCAGCGAACGGGACAGGGGGCACACCGGGGAGCTGTTTTTT.

V usage is TRBV28 and J usage is TRBJ2-7; D is unresolved. Germline V CDR1 and CDR2: MDHEN, SYDVKM. V gave up 7 bases and J gave up 6 bases, with 19 bases separating them. This CDR3 is built from 14 residues. CDR3 in amino acids: CASTHHSVGFEQYF. CDR3 in DNA: TGTGCCAGCACCCATCACAGCGTCGGGTTCGAGCAGTACTTC. Full variable domain (missing parts from reference TRBV28 and TRBJ2-7): DVKVTQSSRYLVKRTGEKVFLECVQDMDHENMFWYRQDPGLGLRLIYFSYDVKMKEKGDIPEGYSVSREKKERFSLILESASTNQTSMYLCASTHHSVGFEQYFGPGTRLTVT.

The V call is TRBV4-2, the J call TRBJ1-4; D gene unclear. V was trimmed by 4 bases and J by 13 bases, leaving 13 bases between them. The CDR3 totals 12 residues. Germline-derived CDR1 and CDR2 are LGHNA and YNFKEQ. In nucleotides, the CDR3 is TGTGCCAGCAGCCTGACGACCTCGGGACTGTTTTTT. The encoded protein is CASSLTTSGLFF.

The chain combines TRBV10-3 with TRBJ1-4; D is uncertain. The CDR3 is 13 residues long. V was clipped by 4 bases and J by 2 bases, with 5 bases between them. Germline values: CDR1 ENHRY, CDR2 SYGVKD. The CDR3 region has the DNA TGTGCCATCAGTGTGAGGACTAATGAAAAACTGTTTTTT. Translating gives CAISVRTNEKLFF.

The CDR3 here is CASRGGFVAFF. The CDR3 DNA sequence: TGTGCCAGCAGGGGGGGCTTCGTAGCTTTCTTT. The chain has TRBV28 and TRBJ1-1; D is possibly TRBD1 (6 bases). The CDR3 has 11 amino acids. The V end was cut by 6 bases, the J end by 10 bases, with 12 bases between. Germline V gene sequence: CDR1 MDHEN, CDR2 SYDVKM.

The V and J genes are TRBV6-1 and TRBJ2-7; tentative D call: TRBD2 (5 bases). This CDR3 comprises 13 residues. Germline V gene sequence: CDR1 MNHNS, CDR2 SASEGT. Trimming pared 11 bases from V and 6 bases from J, leaving 20 bases between. Here the CDR3 reads CAASGVLFPEQYF. CDR3 nucleotides: TGTGCCGCCTCCGGGGTACTATTTCCCGAGCAGTACTTC.